These 18 T cell receptor beta chains were sequenced from one sample in a study of somatic mutations in cytotoxic T cells in rheumatoid arthritis. Using immunoSEQ multiplex PCR, the repertoire was profiled, and TCRdb retains in-frame clones only, with some absent. This sample has 20,000 or so clones; roughly 82% occur once, and the top ten carry more than 9%. Sequenced sample: CD8+ T cells sorted from blood. These receptors came from a woman aged 45-59 years in good health.

This clone was seen more than once but under ten times. The chain combines TRBV27 with TRBJ1-2; 9 bases line up with TRBD1. This CDR3 is built from 13 residues. V lost 8 bases and J lost 1; bases outside the gene matches: 2. Per the germline V gene, CDR1 is MNHEY and CDR2 is SMNVEV (reference sequence). CDR3 DNA: TGTGCCAGCGGGACAGGGATTAACTATGGCTACACCTTC. Translating gives CASGTGINYGYTF.

This clone has a handful of counts. The genes are TRBV4-1 and TRBJ1-2; no clear D. Germline V gives CDR1 MGHRA, CDR2 YSYEKL. The CDR3 runs to 14 residues. V lost 9 bases, J lost 7 bases, and 21 bases lay in between. The CDR3, as DNA: TGCGCCAGTACCCAAGCGGGAGGTGGGCGTGGCTACACCTTC. Translation gives CASTQAGGGRGYTF.

The chain recombines TRBV19 with TRBJ1-5, with TRBD1 matching over 7 bases. J lost 2 bases, V lost 2 bases, and 0 bases had no gene match. This CDR3 has 14 residues. Germline V CDR1 and CDR2: LNHDA, SQIVND (reference sequence). The CDR3: CASSITGGNQPQHF. In DNA form, the CDR3 reads TGTGCCAGTAGTATAACAGGGGGCAATCAGCCCCAGCATTTT.

This clone turned up a few times. The chain links TRBV30 to TRBJ1-1, with TRBD1 matching 8 bases. This CDR3 has 13 residues. The germline gives CDR1 GTSNPN, CDR2 SVGIG (reference sequence). V was clipped by 2 bases and J by 4 bases; unmatched bases: 3. In DNA form, the CDR3 reads TGTGCCTGGAGTACTACAGGGGGCACTGAAGCTTTCTTT. Its translation is CAWSTTGGTEAFF.

The genes are TRBV9 and TRBJ2-7, with 10 bases matching TRBD1. With V trimmed by 0 bases and J by 1 base, 10 bases remained unmatched. Germline values: CDR1 SGDLS, CDR2 YYNGEE. This CDR3 is built from 18 residues. CDR3 sequence: CASSVEGQGGPGSYEQYF. Here the CDR3 DNA reads TGTGCCAGCAGCGTAGAAGGACAGGGGGGGCCAGGGTCCTACGAGCAGTACTTC.

V and J are TRBV13 and TRBJ1-1, with 8 bases matching TRBD1. Germline trimming cut 5 bases from V and 0 bases from J; bases unmatched to any gene: 11. The germline CDR1 and CDR2 sequences are PRHDT and FYEKMQ (reference sequence). CDR3 length: 17 residues. CDR3 in DNA: TGTGCCAGCAGCCCAAGTCCCGGGACAGGAATGAACACTGAAGCTTTCTTT. Encoded protein: CASSPSPGTGMNTEAFF.

V is TRBV6-5 and J is TRBJ2-7; D gene uncertain. V was trimmed by 8 bases and J by 4 bases, leaving 9 bases between them. Germline V gives CDR1 MNHEY, CDR2 SVGAGI. The CDR3 covers 11 residues. In nucleotides, the CDR3 is TGTGCCAGCGGAAAGGAATACGAGCAGTACTTC. Translation gives CASGKEYEQYF.

The V call is TRBV4-1, the J call TRBJ1-1, with D perhaps matching TRBD1 (6 bases). CDR1 is MGHRA, CDR2 YSYEKL, per germline. The CDR3 covers 15 residues. Trimming took 1 base from V and 3 from J, leaving 12 bases between them. The chain's CDR3 is CASSQGGPGDTEAFF. The CDR3, as DNA: TGCGCCAGCAGCCAAGGGGGGCCAGGAGACACTGAAGCTTTCTTT.

The table lists this clone with a few counts. The rearrangement joins TRBV6-1 to TRBJ1-5; 7 positions agree with TRBD1. V dropped 7 bases and J dropped 7; count of bases not matched to a gene: 7. The CDR3 has 13 residues. Germline-derived CDR1 and CDR2 are MNHNS and SASEGT. In DNA form, the CDR3 reads TGTGCCAGCACTACAGGGGAAACGCAGCCCCAGCATTTT. Amino acid sequence: CASTTGETQPQHF.

The V and J genes are TRBV7-6 and TRBJ2-5, with 11 bases fitting TRBD2. Germline-derived CDR1 and CDR2 are SGHVS and FNYEAQ. There are 14 residues in the CDR3. V gave up 5 bases and J gave up 3 bases; unmatched junction bases: 2. CDR3 DNA: TGTGCCAGCAGCCCACTAGCGGGGGAAGAGACCCAGTACTTC. Translated: CASSPLAGEETQYF.

The chain uses TRBV7-6 and TRBJ2-5; D perhaps matches TRBD1 (6 bases). The J call may be incorrect, as the DNA end agrees better with TRBJ2-7. Germline-derived CDR1 and CDR2 are SGHVS and FNYEAQ. The CDR3 spans 13 residues. CDR3 amino acids: CASSERDNYEQYF. The DNA for the CDR3 is TGTGCCAGCAGCGAAAGGGACAACTACGAGCAGTACTTC.

The J gene is TRBJ2-7, the V gene TRBV25-1, with 7 bases aligning to TRBD2. The germline V gene encodes CDR1 MGHDK and CDR2 SYGVNS. Trimming took 11 bases from V and 0 from J; bases not matched to a gene: 4. The CDR3 spans 12 residues. The CDR3 spells CACGDYSYEQYF. In DNA form, the CDR3 reads TGTGCCTGCGGGGACTACTCCTACGAGCAGTACTTC.

In this sample, this clone turned up once. The J gene is TRBJ2-1, the V gene TRBV6-1; 7 nucleotides align to TRBD2. Trimming cost V 1 base and J 3 bases; bases outside gene matches: 3. This CDR3 spans 15 amino acids. CDR1 is MNHNS and CDR2 is SASEGT in the germline V gene. The CDR3 loop reads CASSEGLAVYNEQFF. The CDR3 nucleotides read TGTGCCAGCAGTGAAGGGCTAGCGGTCTACAATGAGCAGTTCTTC.

V and J are TRBV5-4 and TRBJ2-1; D gene ambiguous. Germline assignment: CDR1 SGHNT and CDR2 YYREEE (reference sequence). With 4 bases removed from V and 5 bases from J, the gap between germline ends came to 13 bases. The CDR3 loop spans 14 amino acids. CDR3 in DNA: TGTGCCAGCAGCCCCGTTGAAGCCGACAATGAGCAGTTCTTC. Translation gives CASSPVEADNEQFF. Based on the CDR3 plus reference TRBV5-4 and TRBJ2-1, the full variable domain is ETGVTQSPTHLIKTRGQQVTLRCSSQSGHNTVSWYQQALGQGPQFIFQYYREEENGRGNFPPRFSGLQFPNYSSELNVNALELDDSALYLCASSPVEADNEQFFGPGTRLTVL.

This clone ranks as medium-sized. For the CDR3, the DNA is TGTGCCAGCAGATTTGACCGAGCCGGGAACACTGAAGCTTTCTTT. This encodes CASRFDRAGNTEAFF. The chain recombines TRBV6-8 with TRBJ1-1; D not certain. Germline CDR1 and CDR2: MNHGY and SAAAGT. V was shortened by 6 bases and J by 1 base, with 15 bases between the two germline ends. This CDR3 is 15 amino acids long.

Comment on this clone: At one of its ends the junction is not consistent with the germline gene, which may arise from a read error. The genes are TRBV27 and TRBJ1-2, with 10 bases that match TRBD1. CDR1 is MNHEY, CDR2 SMNVEV, per germline (reference sequence). The CDR3 is made up of 18 amino acids. The DNA of the CDR3 is TGTGCCAGCAGTCTATCGAGGGGGACAGGGGCCTTCTACTATGGCTACACCTTC. Translated: CASSLSRGTGAFYYGYTF.

The chain links TRBV29-1 to TRBJ1-2, with D hard to call. The CDR3 is made up of 14 amino acids. The germline V gene has CDR1 SQVTM and CDR2 ANQGSEA. Trimming shortened V by 0 bases and J by 0 bases, and 8 bases separated the two germline ends. CDR3 nucleotide sequence: TGCAGCGTTGAAGATCCAGAAGCTAACTATGGCTACACCTTC. Amino acids: CSVEDPEANYGYTF.

This clone was counted between two and nine times. For the CDR3, the DNA is TGTGCCAGCAGCCCAAGAATGGGTAAAGCTTTCTTT. Protein product: CASSPRMGKAFF. The J gene is TRBJ1-1, the V gene TRBV14; unclear D gene. Trimming took 4 bases from V and 9 from J, leaving 12 bases between them. The CDR3 loop spans 12 amino acids. CDR1 is SGHDN, CDR2 FVKESK, per germline.